What follows describes a single T cell receptor (beta chain). V trimming: 6 bases; J trimming: 4 bases; junction bases outside the gene matches: 9. Germline V CDR1 and CDR2: MNHEY, SMNVEV (reference sequence). There are 16 residues in the CDR3. This entry belongs to a study of blood T cell repertoires in COVID-19. Clones were read by immunoSEQ multiplex PCR, and TCRdb kept only the in-frame ones, dropping some. The top ten clones hold roughly 6% of a sample with about 110,000 clones, 65% to 75% of them seen once. Material for sequencing was peripheral blood. The sequence was collected from an elderly man with acute or convalescent COVID-19. The J gene is TRBJ2-2, the V gene TRBV27, with TRBD2 identical over 9 bases. The CDR3 loop is CASRARGGRVTGELFF. CDR3 DNA sequence: TGTGCCAGCAGGGCAAGGGGCGGGAGGGTCACCGGGGAGCTGTTTTTT.